This T cell receptor (beta chain) was profiled in a study of vaccination effects on CD4 cells after COVID-19. About the study: Each participant received a vaccine that was either BNT162b2 or mRNA-1273, given as two doses. Sample provision by two convalescent patients occurred 16 days and one week before vaccination. Overall study findings and caveats: The study enrolled few convalescent patients and sampled no early post-infection timepoints. Marked contraction was observed in infection-induced and vaccine-induced clones late after vaccination.

V lost 2 bases to trimming and J lost 5 bases, with 18 bases between them. CDR3 length equals 17 residues. Per the germline V gene, CDR1 is KGHDR and CDR2 is SFDVKD. Antigen-specific CD4+ T cells were expanded (with viral peptide pools) by the ViraFEST assay ahead of sequencing. Cultured cells yielded isolated CD4+ T cells after around 10 days. Infection with SARS-CoV-2 occurred in the person between March and December 2020, and PCR confirmed it. About this clone itself: As yet, its antigen is unknown.

Some clones are missing from TCRdb's copy, which holds only in-frame ones; the method was immunoSEQ multiplex PCR. The table includes some 40,000 clones, around 70% detected once. The TCR was taken from a human donor who had a prior SARS-CoV-2 infection. The sequencing here drew on CD4+ T cells from PBMCs cultured with HCoV-NL63 spike peptides, taken before COVID-19 vaccination. The chain uses TRBV24-1 and TRBJ2-1; tentative D call: TRBD1 (6 bases). CDR3 sequence: CATSDYVRNRANNEQFF. CDR3 in DNA: TGTGCCACCAGTGATTACGTGAGGAACAGGGCCAACAATGAGCAGTTCTTC.